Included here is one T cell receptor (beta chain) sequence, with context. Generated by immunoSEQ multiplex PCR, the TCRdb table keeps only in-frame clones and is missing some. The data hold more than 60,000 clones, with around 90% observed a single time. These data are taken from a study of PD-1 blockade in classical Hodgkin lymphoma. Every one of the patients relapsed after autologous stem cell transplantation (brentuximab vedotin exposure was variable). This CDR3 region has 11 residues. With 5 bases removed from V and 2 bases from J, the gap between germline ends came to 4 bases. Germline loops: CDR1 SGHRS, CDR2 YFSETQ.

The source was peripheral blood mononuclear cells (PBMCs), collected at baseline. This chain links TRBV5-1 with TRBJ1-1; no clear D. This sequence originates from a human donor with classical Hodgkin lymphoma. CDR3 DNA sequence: TGCGCCAGCAGTAGTAACACTGAAGCTTTCTTT. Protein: CASSSNTEAFF.